This T cell receptor (beta chain) was identified in a study of shared clonotypes between healthy human individuals. General study results and limits: It was expected that sequencing depth would affect clonotype sharing among donors. About 5% was the fraction of naive CD4 clonotypes found shared across several donors.

Turning to this clone: No antigen is known for it. Other DNA variants within this sample encode the same CDR3.

Several immunoSEQ 96-well plates shared each subset's DNA, each plate a replicate. Profiling relied on immunoSEQ multiplex PCR, and the TCRdb table lists in-frame clones only, not all of them. The data contain millions of clones, over 85% of them seen just once; the ten biggest clones take up roughly 1.1%. Naive CD8 cells were CD45RO-negative, positively selected for CCR7, excluding terminally differentiated effector memory CD45RA+ cells. Donors included only healthy HIV-negative adults lacking recent acute infections or vaccinations. V was pared by 1 base and J by 4 bases, with 8 bases between. Germline CDR1 and CDR2: SEHNR and FQNEAQ (reference sequence). CDR3 size: 13 residues.

This clonotype was sampled from a man younger than 35 in good health. V usage is TRBV7-9 and J usage is TRBJ2-7; D is possibly TRBD2 (5 bases). What was sequenced was naive CD8+ T cells sorted from blood. The CDR3 spells CASSLDPGYEQYF. DNA for the CDR3: TGTGCCAGCAGCTTAGACCCGGGGTACGAGCAGTACTTC.